Here is one T cell receptor (beta chain) with its context. This specimen comes from a study of CD8+ T cells in alopecia areata. The CDR3 runs 15 residues. Germline CDR1 and CDR2: MGHRA and YSYEKL. Losses at the gene ends were 1 base for V and 3 bases for J; bases not matched to a gene: 4. Extraction of RNA preceded its reverse transcription into cDNA, which served as the sequencing template. Libraries were prepared by immunoSEQ multiplex PCR; TCRdb keeps only in-frame clonotypes and omits some of them. The sample shows 30,000 to 40,000 clones, about 74% of them seen only once. The TCR comes from a human donor with alopecia areata. Sequences were obtained from NKG2D-low CD8+ T cells sorted from blood. This chain links TRBV4-1 with TRBJ2-5, with 8 positions matching TRBD2. The CDR3 sequence is CASSQGLGGEETQYF. CDR3 bases: TGCGCCAGCAGCCAAGGACTCGGGGGGGAAGAGACCCAGTACTTC.